These 7 T cell receptor beta chains share one sample of origin, sequenced in a study of cytomegalovirus exposure and HLA in healthy donors. PCR was performed using 60 Vbeta and 13 Jbeta primers. Only in-frame clones appear in the TCRdb table, and some are missing; sequencing was by immunoSEQ multiplex PCR. The sample has more than 200,000 clones; around 79% are singletons. The sequencing input was PBMCs. The receptors derive from a man aged 18 to 29 in good health and CMV-seronegative.

The V call is TRBV19, the J call TRBJ1-5; D may be TRBD1 (5 bases). V was cut by 0 bases and J by 6 bases, with 12 bases left in between. This CDR3 spans 15 amino acids. Germline V gene data show CDR1 as LNHDA and CDR2 as SQIVND (reference sequence). The CDR3 sequence is CASSIDRGWPQPQHF. CDR3 DNA: TGTGCCAGTAGTATAGATCGGGGGTGGCCTCAGCCCCAGCATTTT.

The V gene is TRBV30, the J gene TRBJ1-4; 9 bases align to TRBD1. The J segment lost 6 bases and the V segment lost 3 bases, leaving 5 bases of the junction unmatched. The CDR3 runs to 14 residues. CDR1 is GTSNPN and CDR2 is SVGIG in the germline V gene (reference sequence). Here the CDR3 reads CAWRQGAGDEKLFF. CDR3 nucleotide sequence: TGTGCCTGGAGACAGGGGGCGGGTGATGAAAAACTGTTTTTT.

The chain combines TRBV7-2 with TRBJ1-1; D is unresolved. Germline V lookup: CDR1 SGHTA, CDR2 FQGNSA. The CDR3 extends over 13 amino acids. Trimming pared 5 bases from V and 0 bases from J, leaving 7 bases between. The CDR3 sequence: CASSPYLNTEAFF. The CDR3 DNA sequence: TGTGCCAGCAGCCCCTACTTGAACACTGAAGCTTTCTTT.

The chain uses TRBV30 and TRBJ1-1; 10 bases are a match to TRBD1. The trim removed 3 bases at V and 5 bases at J, leaving 3 bases unmatched. The germline CDR1 and CDR2 sequences are GTSNPN and SVGIG (reference sequence). The CDR3 runs 13 residues. CDR3 sequence: CAWRGQGETEAFF. The CDR3 nucleotides read TGTGCCTGGAGAGGACAGGGGGAGACTGAAGCTTTCTTT.

The CDR3 bases are TGTGCCAGCACCCCCCTGAGGGGGAACCCTGGGGCCAACGTCCTGACTTTC. This codes for CASTPLRGNPGANVLTF. V and J are TRBV7-9 and TRBJ2-6; weak D call: TRBD1 (6 bases). Trimming took 7 bases from V and 2 from J, leaving 18 bases between them. From germline, CDR1 is SEHNR and CDR2 FQNEAQ (reference sequence). The CDR3 runs 17 residues.

The rearrangement links TRBV18 to TRBJ2-7; D call uncertain. The V end was cut by 0 bases, the J end by 5 bases, with 8 bases between. CDR3 length: 13 amino acids. From germline, CDR1 is KGHSH and CDR2 LQKENI. CDR3 DNA sequence: TGTGCCAGCTCACCACCGGAGATTCACGAGCAGTACTTC. Its protein is CASSPPEIHEQYF.

This chain links TRBV5-4 with TRBJ2-5, with D possibly TRBD2 on 6 matching bases. Trimming pared 5 bases from V and 1 base from J, leaving 18 bases between. This CDR3 has 16 residues. CDR1 is SGHNT, CDR2 YYREEE, per germline (reference sequence). The CDR3 spells CASRLGGGSTQETQYF. The DNA of the CDR3 is TGTGCCAGCAGACTGGGTGGGGGGTCCACCCAAGAGACCCAGTACTTC.